The T cell receptor (beta chain) described here comes from a study of vaccination effects on CD4 cells after COVID-19. Study background: Participants completed two doses of the BNT162b2 or mRNA-1273 vaccine.

Clones were read by immunoSEQ multiplex PCR, and TCRdb kept only the in-frame ones, dropping some. The sample yields just under 45,000 clones, roughly 79% seen once. Sequencing in the ViraFEST assay came after antigen-specific CD4+ T cells had been expanded with viral peptide pools, which were used to stimulate PBMC. Cultured cells yielded isolated CD4+ T cells after around 10 days. None of the vaccinated had previously contracted SARS-CoV-2, and their nucleocapsid antibodies tested negative. A remark on this clone: Its antigen remains unidentified. This specimen includes other DNA sequences encoding the same CDR3.

Germline V CDR1 and CDR2: LGHNA, YSLEER. The CDR3 is 15 amino acids. Trimming took off 0 bases at V and 6 bases at J, with 12 bases between the two ends. This clonotype was sampled from a human donor who received a COVID-19 vaccine. The chain combines TRBV4-3 with TRBJ1-5; D might be TRBD1 (6 bases). This specimen was CD4+ T cells from PBMCs cultured with SARS-CoV-2 spike peptides, taken before COVID-19 vaccination. This CDR3 is CASSQEAGAGQPQHF. Here the CDR3 DNA reads TGCGCCAGCAGCCAAGAGGCAGGGGCAGGTCAGCCCCAGCATTTT.